This entry lists 23 T cell receptor beta chains sequenced from one sample in a study of kidney transplant recipient with SARS-CoV-2 infection. TCRdb called the reads again in MiXCR, with one record for every CDR3 protein. The data contain about 240,000 distinct CDR3 sequences, about 28% of them seen just once; the ten biggest clones take up roughly 7.3%. This sample comprised a blood sample, obtained at baseline and on approximately day 120 from a kidney transplant recipient. The source is a male patient aged 25-45 years who had COVID-19 and was a kidney transplant recipient. Among the T cells, some may be from the graft donor.

Only a few counts were recorded for this clonotype. V is TRBV2 and J is TRBJ2-1; D assignment may be TRBD1 or TRBD2 (8 bases each). Trimming pared 9 bases from V and 9 bases from J, leaving 18 bases between. This CDR3 region has 13 residues. Germline V gene lookup returns CDR1 SNHLY and CDR2 FYNNEI. CDR3 coding DNA: TGTGCCAGTCCGGGACTAGACAGGGGTGAGCAGTTCTTC. Translated, it gives CASPGLDRGEQFF.

As for this clonotype: A much bigger clone sits one base away, suggesting this may be a read error. This chain joins TRBV9 and TRBJ1-5, with a tentative D call TRBD1 (5 bases). There are 13 residues in the CDR3. V lost 0 bases and J 6 bases, leaving 7 bases between the germline ends. From germline, CDR1 is SGDLS and CDR2 YYNGEE. The CDR3 protein is CASSVGRAQPQHF. The CDR3, as DNA: TGTGCCAGCAGCGTAGGCAGGGCTCAGCCCCAGCATTTT.

There are many counts of this clonotype. This chain connects TRBV28 to TRBJ2-7; D is perhaps TRBD1 or TRBD2 (5 bases each). The germline CDR1 and CDR2 sequences are MDHEN and SYDVKM. V lost 3 bases, J lost 0 bases, and 9 bases lay in between. This CDR3 contains 14 residues. CDR3 sequence: CASSLGVTSYEQYF. CDR3 DNA: TGTGCCAGCAGTTTGGGGGTGACCTCCTACGAGCAGTACTTC.

With respect to this clonotype: A much larger clone differs by one base, so this may be a read error. The chain is built from TRBV6-6 and TRBJ2-7; 8 positions match TRBD1. This CDR3 is 17 amino acids long. The V gene's germline CDR1 is MNHNY and CDR2 SVGAGI (reference sequence). CDR3 sequence: CASRGPSGTGSSYGQYF. The CDR3 DNA follows: TGTGCCAGCCGAGGGCCCTCCGGGACAGGAAGCTCCTACGGGCAGTACTTC.

This clonotype was seen ten or more times. The rearrangement joins TRBV6-1 to TRBJ1-3; TRBD1 agrees at 8 bases. Losses at the gene ends were 6 bases for V and 2 bases for J; bases not matched to a gene: 9. The germline V gene has CDR1 MNHNS and CDR2 SASEGT. The CDR3 loop spans 16 amino acids. The CDR3 loop is CASRNPTGATGNTIYF. Here the CDR3 DNA reads TGTGCCAGCAGGAACCCGACAGGGGCAACTGGAAACACCATATATTTT.

To note about this clonotype: A much larger clone lies one base from this, so it may be a read error. CDR3 coding DNA: TGTGCCAGCAGCTTAGCCCCCTGCAGGGCCTTTAACTACGAGCAGTACTTC. Translated: CASSLAPCRAFNYEQYF. V usage is TRBV7-9 and J usage is TRBJ2-7; possibly TRBD1 for D (5 bases). The CDR3 is 17 residues long. The V gene's germline CDR1 is SEHNR and CDR2 FQNEAQ (reference sequence). The V end was cut by 0 bases, the J end by 3 bases, with 18 bases between.

This clonotype was recorded many times. DNA of the CDR3: TGTGCCAGCAGCAAGCGGACAGGGGGCAATCAGCCCCAGCATTTT. Protein product: CASSKRTGGNQPQHF. The chain has TRBV6-5 and TRBJ1-5, with 9 bases identical to TRBD1. The V and J ends lost 6 bases and 2 bases, in that order; junction bases with no gene match: 5. The CDR3 loop spans 15 amino acids. Germline values: CDR1 MNHEY, CDR2 SVGAGI.

Note on this clonotype: A much larger clone lies one base from this, so it may be a read error. The chain recombines TRBV7-2 with TRBJ2-7; D uncertain. TRBJ1-2 explains the end of the DNA better; the J call may be wrong. Germline V gene sequence: CDR1 SGHTA, CDR2 FQGNSA. CDR3 size: 17 residues. Here the CDR3 DNA reads TGTGCCAGCAGCCGTGGAGGCAGAGACGGAGAGACCTATGGCTACACCTTC. Protein sequence: CASSRGGRDGETYGYTF.

The table lists this clonotype with many counts. V is TRBV28 and J is TRBJ1-2; the match to TRBD1 covers 7 bases. With V trimmed by 5 bases and J by 0 bases, 6 bases remained unmatched. The CDR3 contains 15 residues. Germline loops: CDR1 MDHEN, CDR2 SYDVKM. CDR3 region: CASSPGTVTNYGYTF. CDR3 DNA sequence: TGTGCCAGCAGTCCCGGGACAGTCACTAACTATGGCTACACCTTC.

This clonotype was detected ten times or more. This chain uses TRBV5-4 with TRBJ2-5, with 7 bases aligning to TRBD1. CDR3 size: 14 residues. J was trimmed by 5 bases and V by 5 bases; bases with no gene match: 9. Germline V gene sequence: CDR1 SGHNT, CDR2 YYREEE (reference sequence). DNA for the CDR3: TGTGCCAGCAGTTCACAGGGGTCGCGGGAGACCCAGTACTTC. This sequence encodes CASSSQGSRETQYF.

To note about this clonotype: This may stem from a read error, because a much larger clone lies one nucleotide away. V is TRBV6-5 and J is TRBJ1-5; possibly TRBD1 for D (5 bases). Germline V CDR1 and CDR2: MNHEY, SVGAGI. The CDR3 consists of 15 residues. CDR3 in DNA: TGTGCCAGCAGTGAGAGGGGATCGGAGGATCAGCCCCAGCGTTTT. This encodes CASSERGSEDQPQRF.

This clonotype has a single count. This could be a read error, since a much larger clone is one nucleotide away. The rearrangement links TRBV5-6 to TRBJ1-2; D not certain. CDR1 is SGHDT and CDR2 is YYEEEE in the germline V gene. This CDR3 has 16 amino acids. The CDR3 nucleotides read TGTACCAGCGCCCTGACCAATAGTCGAAAGACCTATGGCTACACCTTC. This translates into CTSALTNSRKTYGYTF.

This clonotype has ten or more counts. The chain employs TRBV19 and TRBJ1-2; a possible D gene is TRBD1 (5 bases). Trimming removed 5 bases at V and 4 bases at J, with 23 bases between. CDR1 is LNHDA and CDR2 is SQIVND in the germline V gene (reference sequence). The CDR3 runs 17 residues. CDR3 sequence reads: CASSYMWTNRKTYGYTF. The CDR3 nucleotides read TGTGCCAGTAGTTATATGTGGACAAATCGAAAGACCTATGGCTACACCTTC.

This clonotype was observed at least ten times. This sequence joins TRBV20-1 and TRBJ2-7; possibly TRBD2 for D (6 bases). Germline loops: CDR1 DFQATT, CDR2 SNEGSKA (reference sequence). Trimming shortened V by 3 bases and J by 4 bases, and 13 bases separated the two germline ends. This CDR3 has 13 residues. The CDR3 loop is CSARQRVWYEQYF. For the CDR3, the DNA is TGCAGTGCTAGGCAGCGGGTCTGGTACGAGCAGTACTTC.

Regarding this clonotype: A much larger clone differs by one base, so this may be a read error. This chain uses TRBV11-2 with TRBJ2-1; TRBD2 matches 7 bases. V dropped 0 bases and J dropped 15; count of bases not matched to a gene: 5. CDR1 SGHAT and CDR2 FQNNGV come from the germline V gene. The CDR3 has 12 residues. CDR3 in DNA: TGTGCCAGCAGCTTAGAAATTAGCGGGCCGTTCTTC. Translating it yields CASSLEISGPFF.

With regard to this clonotype: This could be a read error, since a much larger clone is one nucleotide away. The J gene is TRBJ2-2, the V gene TRBV7-8, with 9 positions matching TRBD1. The CDR3 is 15 residues long. The J segment lost 4 bases and the V segment lost 5 bases, leaving 5 bases of the junction unmatched. Germline V gene data show CDR1 as SGHVS and CDR2 as FQNEAQ. DNA for the CDR3: TGTGCCAGCAGCCCGACAGGGGGTGGCACCGGGGAGCTGTTTTTT. The encoded protein is CASSPTGGGTGELFF.

About this clonotype: Given a much more abundant clone one base away, this may be a read error. The chain is built from TRBV19 and TRBJ2-7; D is unresolved. The CDR3 runs 15 residues. Germline V lookup: CDR1 LNHDA, CDR2 SQIVND (reference sequence). V was shortened by 5 bases and J by 0 bases, with 14 bases between the two germline ends. The CDR3 protein is CASSVGDGGSYEQYF. CDR3 bases: TGTGCCAGTAGTGTCGGAGACGGTGGCTCCTACGAGCAGTACTTC.

This clonotype was observed many times. The chain employs TRBV12-3 or TRBV12-4 and TRBJ1-1; weak D call: TRBD1 (6 bases). V lost 7 bases and J lost 8, with 17 bases in between. This CDR3 is 13 amino acids long. The CDR3 nucleotides read TGTGCCAGCAAAACCGGGACATTTCGGGAAGCTTTCTTT. Encoded protein: CASKTGTFREAFF.

In this sample, this clonotype turned up many times. This chain uses TRBV11-2 with TRBJ1-4, with a possible D match to TRBD1 (6 bases). The V gene's germline CDR1 is SGHAT and CDR2 FQNNGV. Deletions cut 0 bases from V and 6 bases from J, with 11 bases between. The CDR3 runs to 15 residues. CDR3: CASSLDPGVYEKLFF. The CDR3 coding sequence is TGTGCCAGCAGCTTAGACCCAGGGGTCTATGAAAAACTGTTTTTT.

This clonotype was seen ten or more times. The V gene is TRBV30, the J gene TRBJ2-2; D unresolved. CDR1 GTSNPN and CDR2 SVGIG come from the germline V gene (reference sequence). With 3 bases removed from V and 4 bases from J, the gap between germline ends came to 12 bases. The CDR3 is 14 amino acids. The CDR3 DNA is TGTGCCTGGAGGGGTTCTTCCAGCACCGGGGAGCTGTTTTTT. This translates into CAWRGSSSTGELFF.

This clonotype has a handful of counts. The rearrangement links TRBV20-1 to TRBJ2-1, with D maybe TRBD2 (6 bases). The CDR3 contains 14 residues. Germline values: CDR1 DFQATT, CDR2 SNEGSKA (reference sequence). Trimming took off 6 bases at V and 2 bases at J, with 14 bases between the two ends. The DNA of the CDR3 is TGCAGTGCCGGGGGTGGGAGTGCCTACAATGAGCAGTTCTTC. It encodes CSAGGGSAYNEQFF.

A word on this clonotype: A much bigger clone sits one base away, suggesting this may be a read error. This chain connects TRBV25-1 to TRBJ2-7; the D call may be TRBD1 or TRBD2 (5 bases each). With 5 bases removed from V and 6 bases from J, the gap between germline ends came to 14 bases. The CDR3 runs to 13 residues. Germline V gene sequence: CDR1 MGHDK, CDR2 SYGVNS. CDR3 in amino acids: CASSPGTRSEQYF. CDR3 nucleotides: TGTGCCAGCAGTCCCGGGACGAGGAGCGAGCAGTACTTC.

Points on this clonotype: Possible read error: a much larger clone is one base away. The CDR3 sequence is CATTQGYGELFF. DNA of the CDR3: TGTGCCACTACGCAGGGGTACGGGGAGCTGTTTTTT. The V and J genes are TRBV25-1 and TRBJ2-2, with D possibly matching TRBD1 (6 bases). V was cut by 10 bases and J by 7 bases, with 13 bases left in between. Germline assignment: CDR1 MGHDK and CDR2 SYGVNS. This CDR3 contains 12 residues. Full variable domain (outside the CDR3, taken from reference TRBV25-1 and TRBJ2-2): EADIYQTPRYLVIGTGKKITLECSQTMGHDKMYWYQQDPGMELHLIHYSYGVNSTEKGDLSSESTVSRIRTEHFPLTLESARPSHTSQYLCATTQGYGELFFGEGSRLTVL.